The 6 T cell receptor beta chains below all came from one sample that was sequenced in a study of blood T cell repertoires in COVID-19. Produced via immunoSEQ multiplex PCR; TCRdb's table is partial and in-frame only. The repertoire holds more than 95,000 clones, with roughly 80% as singletons. Sequenced material: peripheral blood. The receptors were sampled from an elderly woman with active or convalescent COVID-19.

This rearrangement joins TRBV19 to TRBJ2-3; 11 bases agree with TRBD2. The CDR3 runs 15 residues. With V trimmed by 3 bases and J by 4 bases, 3 bases remained unmatched. The germline gives CDR1 LNHDA, CDR2 SQIVND (reference sequence). The chain's CDR3 is CASSISGGAADTQYF. As DNA, the CDR3 is TGTGCCAGTAGTATTAGCGGGGGGGCCGCAGATACGCAGTATTTT.

The rearrangement links TRBV15 to TRBJ1-2; D is uncertain. V was trimmed by 2 bases and J by 7 bases, leaving 14 bases between them. The CDR3 spans 14 residues. CDR1 and CDR2 (germline): LNHNV, YYDKDF (reference sequence). The CDR3 sequence: CATSRSRDVGGYTF. CDR3 nucleotides: TGTGCCACCAGCAGATCTCGGGATGTTGGTGGCTACACCTTC.

The chain couples TRBV3-1 (or the pseudogene TRBV3-2) to TRBJ1-4, with TRBD1 matching over 8 bases. There are 15 residues in the CDR3. Germline-derived CDR1 and CDR2 are LGHDT and YNNKEL (reference sequence). V lost 0 bases, J lost 7 bases, and 4 bases stayed unmatched. The CDR3 loop is CASSQDQGASEKLFF. CDR3 DNA: TGTGCCAGCAGCCAAGATCAGGGGGCCAGTGAAAAACTGTTTTTT.

The CDR3 DNA is TGTGCCAGCAGTCTTCCGGTGTCCTATGGCTACACCTTC. Translating gives CASSLPVSYGYTF. The gene calls are TRBV6-6 and TRBJ1-2; D is uncertain. Trimming pared 5 bases from V and 4 bases from J, leaving 11 bases between. The CDR3 has 13 amino acids. In germline, CDR1 is MNHNY, CDR2 SVGAGI (reference sequence).

V gene TRBV28 combines with J gene TRBJ1-1, with TRBD1 as a possible D gene (6 bases). CDR1 MDHEN and CDR2 SYDVKM come from the germline V gene. The ends were cut back, 5 bases at V and 4 bases at J, with 17 bases in the middle. The CDR3 length is 15 residues. In nucleotides, the CDR3 is TGTGCCAGCAGTCCCTGGGGAGGGGGAGGCACTGAAGCTTTCTTT. This gives the protein CASSPWGGGGTEAFF.

The J gene is TRBJ2-5, the V gene TRBV19; 8 positions agree with TRBD1. In germline, CDR1 is LNHDA, CDR2 SQIVND (reference sequence). The CDR3 runs 14 residues. Trimming at V came to 6 bases and at J to 1 base, leaving 4 bases not matched to a gene. CDR3 bases: TGTGCCAGTAGCCTGGGGACAGGCCAAGAGACCCAGTACTTC. Protein: CASSLGTGQETQYF.